Given below is one TCR beta chain in context. One junction end does not reproduce the germline sequence, and a read error may be involved. The read falls 3 residues short of the CDR3 end, and the missing part is taken from the germline J gene. This entry comes from a study of T cell clonality in common variable immunodeficiency. CDR3 length: 14 amino acids. The germline CDR1 and CDR2 sequences are LNHDA and SQIVND (reference sequence). Measured with immunoSEQ multiplex PCR; TCRdb has only the in-frame clones, and not every one. This repertoire lists about 60,000 clones without singletons; 1.5% to 2% sits in the top ten.

The chain carries TRBV19 and TRBJ2-2, with D perhaps TRBD1 (6 bases). The TCR sequence derives from a person aged 18 to 69 in good health. Sequenced input: peripheral blood mononuclear cells. The CDR3 DNA, read in part, is TGTGCCACCAATACAGGGCACCACACCGAGGAG. Protein sequence: CATNTGHHTEE. The whole CDR3 is CATNTGHHTEELFF.